The 21 T cell receptor beta chains presented below share a single source sample, sequenced in a study of T cells in women clearing cervical HPV infection. This table comes from immunoSEQ multiplex PCR, and its TCRdb copy is limited to in-frame clones, with some not included. In all, the sample yields 25,000 to 35,000 clones. The sample consisted of blood buffy coat. The source is a woman aged 18 to 75 with a cervical HPV16 infection that either progressed to CIN3+ or cleared (not recorded which).

Turning to this clone: The read stops 3 residues short of the end of the CDR3; the missing end is completed from the germline J gene. The chain is built from TRBV7-9 and TRBJ1-2; D perhaps matches TRBD1 (6 bases). V was shortened by 0 bases and J by 6 bases, with 14 bases between the two germline ends. CDR3 length equals 15 residues. Per the germline V gene, CDR1 is SEHNR and CDR2 is FQNEAQ (reference sequence). The sequenced part of the CDR3 DNA is TGTGCCAGCAGCTTAGCGCGTGGGACACATCATGGC. Its translation: CASSLARGTHHG. The CDR3 in its entirety is CASSLARGTHHGYTF. The full variable domain, its missing parts supplied by reference TRBV7-9 and TRBJ1-2, is DTGVSQNPRHKITKRGQNVTFRCDPISEHNRLYWYRQTLGQGPEFLTYFQNEAQLEKSRLLSDRFSAERPKGSFSTLEIQRTEQGDSAMYLCASSLARGTHHGYTFGSGTRLTVV.

Regarding this clone: The read finishes 3 residues shy of the CDR3 end, and the germline J gene is used to complete it. This specimen includes other DNA sequences encoding the same CDR3. The chain employs TRBV7-2 and TRBJ2-3, with a weak D call TRBD1 (6 bases). Germline values: CDR1 SGHTA, CDR2 FQGNSA. CDR3 size: 15 residues. Here the CDR3 reads CASSLGTESNQPQYF. Partial CDR3 DNA: TGTGCCAGCAGCTTAGGGACAGAGTCCAATCAGCCG.

Details on this clone: The read comes to an end 3 residues before the CDR3 does, leaving the germline J gene to fill in the end. The V gene is TRBV2, the J gene TRBJ2-1; TRBD2 matches at 10 bases. Germline trimming cut 8 bases from V and 5 bases from J; bases unmatched to any gene: 6. The CDR3 covers 14 residues. Germline-derived CDR1 and CDR2 are SNHLY and FYNNEI. The CDR3 is CASRGLAADNEQFF. Partial CDR3 DNA: TGTGCCAGCCGCGGACTAGCGGCCGACAATGAG.

As for this clone: The CDR3 extends 3 residues past the end of the read, so its final part is completed from the germline J gene. The chain employs TRBV5-6 and TRBJ1-2; no clear D gene. V lost 6 bases, J lost 3 bases, and 6 bases lay in between. The germline V gene encodes CDR1 SGHDT and CDR2 YYEEEE. The CDR3 extends over 11 amino acids. CDR3 bases read: TGTGCCAGCACCCGGGACTATGGC. As protein: CASTRDYG. The entire CDR3 reads CASTRDYGYTF. Together with reference TRBV5-6 and TRBJ1-2, the CDR3 gives the full variable domain: DAGVTQSPTHLIKTRGQQVTLRCSPKSGHDTVSWYQQALGQGPQFIFQYYEEEERQRGNFPDRFSGHQFPNYSSELNVNALLLGDSALYLCASTRDYGYTFGSGTRLTVV.

Comment on this clone: The read terminates 3 residues before the CDR3 end, so the remaining end is supplied by the germline J gene. This chain connects TRBV12-3 or TRBV12-4 to TRBJ1-5, with D possibly TRBD1 on 6 matching bases. The V and J ends lost 8 bases and 1 base respectively, with 6 bases between them. This CDR3 has 12 residues. CDR3 bases read: TGTGCCAGCGACAGGAGCAATCAGCCC. Residues: CASDRSNQP. The full CDR3 sequence reads CASDRSNQPQHF.

Concerning this clone itself: The read is 3 residues too short to cover the CDR3 end, so that end is filled in from the germline J gene. This chain joins TRBV7-3 and TRBJ1-2, with 10 positions matching TRBD1. With V trimmed by 1 base and J by 2 bases, 7 bases remained unmatched. This CDR3 contains 17 residues. Germline CDR1 reads SGHTA; CDR2 reads FQGTGA. The sequenced part of the CDR3 DNA is TGTGCCAGCAGCTTAAAGGACAGGGGGAGAGTAAACTATGGC. Translating it yields CASSLKDRGRVNYG. The whole CDR3 reads CASSLKDRGRVNYGYTF.

For this clone: The missing CDR3 end, 3 residues past where the read stops, is filled in from the germline J gene. This rearrangement joins TRBV5-6 to TRBJ2-3; 7 bases align to TRBD1. The trim removed 0 bases at V and 4 bases at J, leaving 2 bases unmatched. Germline values: CDR1 SGHDT, CDR2 YYEEEE. The CDR3 consists of 14 residues. Here the CDR3 reads CASSLEQGSDTQYF. Incomplete CDR3 DNA: TGTGCCAGCAGCTTGGAACAGGGGTCAGATACG.

In regard to this clone: Read sequence stops 3 residues before the CDR3 end, and the germline J gene provides the missing end. The chain recombines TRBV7-9 with TRBJ1-1; 8 bases map to TRBD1. CDR3 length equals 13 residues. In germline, CDR1 is SEHNR, CDR2 FQNEAQ (reference sequence). The CDR3 region is CASSPGQGEKAFF. The sequenced CDR3 bases are TGTGCCAGCAGCCCCGGACAGGGAGAAAAA.

Remarks on this clone: The read halts 3 residues ahead of the CDR3 end, with the missing end drawn from the germline J gene. The V call is TRBV6-1, the J call TRBJ2-1; 8 positions match TRBD2. The germline gives CDR1 MNHNS, CDR2 SASEGT. The length of the CDR3 is 16 residues. With 4 bases clipped from V and 6 bases from J, the junction kept 11 bases outside the gene matches. CDR3 amino acids: CASSGSGSLYPNEQFF. Partial CDR3 DNA: TGTGCCAGCAGTGGGAGCGGGAGCCTTTATCCCAATGAG.

To note about this clone: The CDR3 end falls 3 residues outside the read, so it is completed with the germline J gene. The genes are TRBV20-1 and TRBJ1-2; 10 bases map to TRBD1. Trimming cost V 4 bases and J 5 bases; bases outside gene matches: 7. This CDR3 region has 14 residues. Germline V gene data show CDR1 as DFQATT and CDR2 as SNEGSKA (reference sequence). The CDR3 sequence: CSATSTGGGYGYTF. CDR3 DNA, as far as it was read: TGCAGTGCTACTTCGACAGGGGGCGGATATGGC.

Of note for this clone: The read ends 3 residues shy of where the CDR3 ends; the end is completed using the germline J gene. The genes are TRBV11-3 and TRBJ2-3; D gene unclear. The CDR3 consists of 14 residues. Germline CDR1 SGHNT, CDR2 YENEEA. The sequenced part of the CDR3 DNA is TGTGCCAGCAGTTCTCCCTACGATTTAGAGACG. This sequence encodes CASSSPYDLET. The entire CDR3 is CASSSPYDLETQYF.

About this clone itself: The read ends 3 residues before the CDR3 terminus; that terminus is restored from the germline J gene. The rearrangement links TRBV11-3 to TRBJ1-2; D is perhaps TRBD1 (5 bases). The germline V gene has CDR1 SGHNT and CDR2 YENEEA. The CDR3 runs to 15 residues. CDR3 bases read: TGTGCCAGCAGTTCGGGACTAGCGGCGGGGGATACC. It specifies CASSSGLAAGDT. The full CDR3 protein reads CASSSGLAAGDTYTF.

This chain's CDR3 is CASSQKSRLAGGDNDYTF. The covered CDR3 bases are TGTGCCAGCAGCCAGAAATCCCGACTAGCGGGAGGCGACAATGAC. This chain joins TRBV7-6 and TRBJ1-2; D is uncertain. The observed sequence ends 3 residues before the CDR3 terminus, with the missing tail filled in from the germline J gene. There are 18 residues in the CDR3. The germline V gene encodes CDR1 SGHVS and CDR2 FNYEAQ.

Remarks on this clone: Read data end 3 residues before the CDR3 end; the end is taken from the germline J gene. This rearrangement joins TRBV7-9 to TRBJ1-5; TRBD1 agrees at 10 bases. CDR3 length: 13 residues. Germline CDR1 reads SEHNR; CDR2 reads FQNEAQ (reference sequence). V lost 5 bases to trimming and J lost 5 bases; unmatched junction nucleotides: 0. The CDR3 protein is CASSGTGDQPQHF. CDR3 DNA, as far as it was read: TGTGCCAGCAGCGGGACAGGGGATCAGCCC.

Worth noting for this clone: The read is 3 residues too short to cover the CDR3 end, so that end is filled in from the germline J gene. The chain carries TRBV20-1 and TRBJ2-1, with 9 bases aligning to TRBD2. Germline values: CDR1 DFQATT, CDR2 SNEGSKA (reference sequence). This CDR3 has 19 residues. Trimming cost V 4 bases and J 0 bases; bases outside gene matches: 16. CDR3: CSAKGRATSGPYSYNEQFF. Incomplete CDR3 DNA: TGCAGTGCTAAGGGTAGGGCGACTAGCGGCCCCTACTCCTACAATGAG.

As concerns this clone: The CDR3 end is not reached by the read, which stops 3 residues before it; the germline J gene fills it in. The V and J genes are TRBV27 and TRBJ2-1; D not certain. V lost 7 bases and J 8 bases, leaving 9 bases between the germline ends. The CDR3 has 11 amino acids. CDR1 and CDR2 from the germline V gene are MNHEY and SMNVEV (reference sequence). The covered CDR3 bases are TGTGCCAGCACCGGTCTCGATGAG. Its protein is CASTGLDE. The full CDR3 protein reads CASTGLDEQFF.

Details on this clone: From the germline J gene comes the end of the CDR3, since the read stops 3 residues before it. The rearrangement joins TRBV18 to TRBJ2-1; 12 bases align to TRBD1. The V and J ends lost 6 bases and 3 bases, in that order; junction bases with no gene match: 9. The CDR3 sequence is 17 residues long. The germline CDR1 and CDR2 sequences are KGHSH and LQKENI. The CDR3 reads CASSPEGTGGDYNEQFF. Incomplete CDR3 DNA: TGTGCCAGCTCTCCCGAGGGGACAGGGGGCGACTACAATGAG. The full variable domain, in which reference TRBV18 and TRBJ2-1 provide the parts outside the CDR3, is NAGVMQNPRHLVRRRGQEARLRCSPMKGHSHVYWYRQLPEEGLKFMVYLQKENIIDESGMPKERFSAEFPKEGPSILRIQQVVRGDSAAYFCASSPEGTGGDYNEQFFGPGTRLTVL.

The sequenced CDR3 bases are TGTGCCATCAGTGAGTCCGTGTCAGGGAGAGATACG. Residues: CAISESVSGRDT. The entire CDR3 reads CAISESVSGRDTQYF. The V and J genes are TRBV10-3 and TRBJ2-3; D may be TRBD1 or TRBD2 (5 bases each). Coverage ceases 3 residues before the CDR3 finishes, and the germline J gene fills in the end. Germline loops: CDR1 ENHRY, CDR2 SYGVKD. The CDR3 is 15 residues long. Trimming took off 0 bases at V and 5 bases at J, with 12 bases between the two ends.

Turning to this clone: Read sequence stops 3 residues before the CDR3 end, and the germline J gene provides the missing end. The genes are TRBV19 and TRBJ1-4, with 7 positions matching TRBD1. CDR1 is LNHDA, CDR2 SQIVND, per germline (reference sequence). The length of the CDR3 is 14 residues. Germline trimming cut 4 bases from V and 8 bases from J; bases unmatched to any gene: 7. Incomplete CDR3 DNA: TGTGCCAGTAGTACCCTGACAGGGTACGAAAAA. The encoded protein is CASSTLTGYEK. The complete CDR3 protein is CASSTLTGYEKLFF.

Remarks on this clone: The sequenced fragment ends 3 residues before the CDR3 boundary, so the rest is inferred from the germline J gene. The chain uses TRBV30 and TRBJ2-7; possible D gene TRBD2, 6 bases. Trimming cost V 2 bases and J 6 bases, with 11 bases left between them. CDR1 and CDR2 (germline): GTSNPN, SVGIG (reference sequence). This CDR3 has 12 amino acids. CDR3 protein: CAWSRGRAEQYF. Partial CDR3 DNA: TGTGCCTGGAGTCGGGGGAGAGCCGAG.

Of note for this clone: The read comes to an end 3 residues before the CDR3 does, leaving the germline J gene to fill in the end. The chain employs TRBV20-1 and TRBJ2-3, with 8 bases aligning to TRBD1. V trimming: 6 bases; J trimming: 0 bases; junction bases outside the gene matches: 5. Germline V gene data show CDR1 as DFQATT and CDR2 as SNEGSKA (reference sequence). The CDR3 has 14 amino acids. The DNA read from the CDR3 is TGCAGTGCCAGGGGGCAACTTAGCACAGATACG. As protein: CSARGQLSTDT. The entire CDR3 is CSARGQLSTDTQYF.